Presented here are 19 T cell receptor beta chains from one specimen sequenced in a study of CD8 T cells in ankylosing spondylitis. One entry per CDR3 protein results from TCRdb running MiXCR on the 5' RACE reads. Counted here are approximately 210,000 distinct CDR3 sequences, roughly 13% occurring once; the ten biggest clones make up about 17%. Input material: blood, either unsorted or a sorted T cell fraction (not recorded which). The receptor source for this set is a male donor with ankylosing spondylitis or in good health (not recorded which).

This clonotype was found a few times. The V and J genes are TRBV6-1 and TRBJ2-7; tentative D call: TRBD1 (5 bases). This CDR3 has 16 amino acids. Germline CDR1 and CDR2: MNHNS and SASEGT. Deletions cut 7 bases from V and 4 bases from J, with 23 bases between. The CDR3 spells CASTWEEVTVFYEQYF. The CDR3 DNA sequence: TGTGCCAGCACCTGGGAAGAAGTGACAGTCTTTTACGAGCAGTACTTC.

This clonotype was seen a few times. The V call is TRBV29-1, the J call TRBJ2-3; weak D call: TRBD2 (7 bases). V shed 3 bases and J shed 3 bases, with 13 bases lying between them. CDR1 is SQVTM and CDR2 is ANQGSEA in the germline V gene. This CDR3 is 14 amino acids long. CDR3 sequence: CSVEGGGGTDTQYF. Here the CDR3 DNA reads TGCAGCGTTGAGGGCGGGGGCGGAACAGATACGCAGTATTTT.

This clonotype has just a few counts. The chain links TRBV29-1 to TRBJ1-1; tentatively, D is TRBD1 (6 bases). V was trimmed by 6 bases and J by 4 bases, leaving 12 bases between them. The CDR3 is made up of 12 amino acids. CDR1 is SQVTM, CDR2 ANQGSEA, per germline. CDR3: CSVYGGPTEAFF. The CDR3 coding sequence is TGCAGCGTATATGGGGGGCCCACTGAAGCTTTCTTT.

The CDR3: CASSLGGGRPSRTDTQYF. As DNA, the CDR3 is TGTGCCAGCAGCTTAGGCGGCGGGAGGCCCTCTCGCACAGATACGCAGTATTTT. J is TRBJ2-3 and V is TRBV7-6; 8 positions agree with TRBD2. The germline V gene has CDR1 SGHVS and CDR2 FNYEAQ. The V segment lost 1 base and the J segment 1 base; nucleotides outside the gene matches: 10. The CDR3 totals 18 residues.

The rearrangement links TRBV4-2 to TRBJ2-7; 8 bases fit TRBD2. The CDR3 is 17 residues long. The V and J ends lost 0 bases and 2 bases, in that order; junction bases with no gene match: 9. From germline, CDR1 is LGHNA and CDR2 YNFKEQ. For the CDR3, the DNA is TGTGCCAGCAGCCAAGATATGGGACTAGAGCTTCCCTACGAGCAGTACTTC. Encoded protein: CASSQDMGLELPYEQYF.

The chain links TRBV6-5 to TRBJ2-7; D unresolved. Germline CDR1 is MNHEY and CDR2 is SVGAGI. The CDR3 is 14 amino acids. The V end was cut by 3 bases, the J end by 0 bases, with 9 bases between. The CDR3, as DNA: TGTGCCAGCAGTTATAAGGAGTACTCCTACGAGCAGTACTTC. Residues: CASSYKEYSYEQYF.

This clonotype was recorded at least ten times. Here the CDR3 reads CASSHPGQGLLEQYF. The CDR3 region has the DNA TGTGCCAGCAGCCATCCGGGACAGGGTCTCCTCGAGCAGTACTTC. The V and J genes are TRBV14 and TRBJ2-7; 9 bases match TRBD1. The V gene end was trimmed by 3 bases and the J gene end by 6 bases; junction bases not matched to a gene: 9. The CDR3 loop spans 15 amino acids. Germline values: CDR1 SGHDN, CDR2 FVKESK.

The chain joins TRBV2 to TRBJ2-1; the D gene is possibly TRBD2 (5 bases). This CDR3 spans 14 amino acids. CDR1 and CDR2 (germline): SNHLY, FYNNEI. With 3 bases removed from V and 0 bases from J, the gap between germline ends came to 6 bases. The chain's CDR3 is CASSDEGSYNEQFF. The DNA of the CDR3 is TGTGCCAGCAGTGATGAGGGCTCCTACAATGAGCAGTTCTTC.

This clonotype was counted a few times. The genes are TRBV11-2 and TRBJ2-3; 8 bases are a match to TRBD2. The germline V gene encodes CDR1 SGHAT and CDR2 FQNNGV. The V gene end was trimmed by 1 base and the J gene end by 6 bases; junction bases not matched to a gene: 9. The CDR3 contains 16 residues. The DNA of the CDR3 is TGTGCCAGCAGCTTAGGGCCCAGGACTAGCTTCGATACGCAGTATTTT. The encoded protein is CASSLGPRTSFDTQYF.

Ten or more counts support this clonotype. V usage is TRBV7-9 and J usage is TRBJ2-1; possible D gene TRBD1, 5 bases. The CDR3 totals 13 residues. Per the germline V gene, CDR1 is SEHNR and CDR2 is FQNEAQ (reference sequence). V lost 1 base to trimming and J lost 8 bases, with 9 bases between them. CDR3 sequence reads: CASSLDPGYEQFF. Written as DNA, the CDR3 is TGTGCCAGCAGCTTAGATCCAGGGTATGAGCAGTTCTTC.

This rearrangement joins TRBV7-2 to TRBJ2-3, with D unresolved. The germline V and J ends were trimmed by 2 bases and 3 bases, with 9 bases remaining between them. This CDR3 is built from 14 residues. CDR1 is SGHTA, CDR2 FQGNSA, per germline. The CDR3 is CASSLPAMTDTQYF. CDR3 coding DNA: TGTGCCAGCAGCTTACCAGCGATGACAGATACGCAGTATTTT.

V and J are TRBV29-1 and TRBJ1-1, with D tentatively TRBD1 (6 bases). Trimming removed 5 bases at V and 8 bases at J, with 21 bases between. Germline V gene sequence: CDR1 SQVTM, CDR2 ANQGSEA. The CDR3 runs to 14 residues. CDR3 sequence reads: CSVFLTLTGREAFF. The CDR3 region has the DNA TGCAGCGTTTTTCTTACTTTGACAGGCCGAGAAGCTTTCTTT. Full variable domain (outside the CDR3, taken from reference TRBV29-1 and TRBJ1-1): SAVISQKPSRDICQRGTSLTIQCQVDSQVTMMFWYRQQPGQSLTLIATANQGSEATYESGFVIDKFPISRPNLTFSTLTVSNMSPEDSSIYLCSVFLTLTGREAFFGQGTRLTVV.

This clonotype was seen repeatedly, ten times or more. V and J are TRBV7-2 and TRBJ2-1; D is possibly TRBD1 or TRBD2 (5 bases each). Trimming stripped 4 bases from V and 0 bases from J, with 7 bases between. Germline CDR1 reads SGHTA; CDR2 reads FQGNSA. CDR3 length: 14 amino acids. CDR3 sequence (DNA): TGTGCCAGCAGCTGGGGGAGCTCCTACAATGAGCAGTTCTTC. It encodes CASSWGSSYNEQFF.

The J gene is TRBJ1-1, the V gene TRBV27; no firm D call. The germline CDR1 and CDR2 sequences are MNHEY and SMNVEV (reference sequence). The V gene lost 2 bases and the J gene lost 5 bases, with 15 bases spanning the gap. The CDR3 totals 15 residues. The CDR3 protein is CASSLNEAPGTEAFF. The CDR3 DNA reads TGTGCCAGCAGTTTAAACGAGGCGCCGGGGACTGAAGCTTTCTTT.

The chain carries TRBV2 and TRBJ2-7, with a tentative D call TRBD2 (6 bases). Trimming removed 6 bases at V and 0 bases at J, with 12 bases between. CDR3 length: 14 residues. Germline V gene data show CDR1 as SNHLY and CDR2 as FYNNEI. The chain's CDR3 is CASRAGTFSYEQYF. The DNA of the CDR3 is TGTGCCAGCAGGGCCGGGACTTTCTCCTACGAGCAGTACTTC.

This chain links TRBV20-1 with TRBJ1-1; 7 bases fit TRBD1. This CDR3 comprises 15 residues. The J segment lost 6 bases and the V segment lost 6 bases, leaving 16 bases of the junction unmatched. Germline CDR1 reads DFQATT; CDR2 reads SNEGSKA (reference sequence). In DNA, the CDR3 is TGCAGTGCGGACCGCCTAGGATGGCAGGGGGCTGAAGCTTTCTTT. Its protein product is CSADRLGWQGAEAFF.

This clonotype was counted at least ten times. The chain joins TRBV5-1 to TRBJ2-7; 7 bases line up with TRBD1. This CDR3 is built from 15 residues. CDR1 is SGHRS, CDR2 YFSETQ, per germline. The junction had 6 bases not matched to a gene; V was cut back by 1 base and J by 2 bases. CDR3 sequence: CASSLTPDRAYEQYF. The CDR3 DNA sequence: TGCGCCAGCAGCTTGACCCCCGACAGGGCCTACGAGCAGTACTTC.

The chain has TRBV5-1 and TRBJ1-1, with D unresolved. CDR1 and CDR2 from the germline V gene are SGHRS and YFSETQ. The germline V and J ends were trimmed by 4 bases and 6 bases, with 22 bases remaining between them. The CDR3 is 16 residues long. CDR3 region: CASSPTRPGTPPEAFF. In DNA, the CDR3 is TGCGCCAGCAGCCCGACCCGACCGGGCACCCCGCCTGAAGCTTTCTTT. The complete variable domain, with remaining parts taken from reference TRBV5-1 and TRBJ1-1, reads KAGVTQTPRYLIKTRGQQVTLSCSPISGHRSVSWYQQTPGQGLQFLFEYFSETQRNKGNFPGRFSGRQFSNSRSEMNVSTLELGDSALYLCASSPTRPGTPPEAFFGQGTRLTVV.

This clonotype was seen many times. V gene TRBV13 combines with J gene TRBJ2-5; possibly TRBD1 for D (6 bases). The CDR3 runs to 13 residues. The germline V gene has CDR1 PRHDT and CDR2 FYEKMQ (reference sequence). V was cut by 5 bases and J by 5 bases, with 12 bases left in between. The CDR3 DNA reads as TGTGCCAGCAGCCCAGAGGGGGAGGAGACCCAGTACTTC. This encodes CASSPEGEETQYF.